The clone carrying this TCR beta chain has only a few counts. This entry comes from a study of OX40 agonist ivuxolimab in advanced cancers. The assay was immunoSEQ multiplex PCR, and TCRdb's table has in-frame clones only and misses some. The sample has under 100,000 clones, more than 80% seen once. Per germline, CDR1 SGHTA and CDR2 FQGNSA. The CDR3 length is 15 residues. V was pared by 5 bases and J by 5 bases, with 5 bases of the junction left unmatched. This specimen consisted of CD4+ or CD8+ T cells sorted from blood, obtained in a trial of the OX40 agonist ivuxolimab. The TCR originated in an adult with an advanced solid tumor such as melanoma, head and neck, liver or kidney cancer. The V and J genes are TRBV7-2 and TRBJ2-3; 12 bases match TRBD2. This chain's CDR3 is CASSRGLAGIDTQYF. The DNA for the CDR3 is TGTGCCAGCAGCCGAGGACTAGCGGGGATAGATACGCAGTATTTT.